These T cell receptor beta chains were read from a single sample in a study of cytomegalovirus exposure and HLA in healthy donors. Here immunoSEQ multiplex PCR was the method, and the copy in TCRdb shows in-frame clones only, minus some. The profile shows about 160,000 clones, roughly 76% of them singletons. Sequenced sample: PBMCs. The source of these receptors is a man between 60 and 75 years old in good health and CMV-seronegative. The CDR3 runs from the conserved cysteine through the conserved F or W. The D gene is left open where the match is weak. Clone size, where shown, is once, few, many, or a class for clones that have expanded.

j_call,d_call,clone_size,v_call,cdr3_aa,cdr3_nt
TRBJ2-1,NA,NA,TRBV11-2,CASSFSSGTYNEQFF,TGTGCCAGCAGCTTTTCCTCCGGGACCTACAATGAGCAGTTCTTC
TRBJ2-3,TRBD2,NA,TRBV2,CASGEGQTRGDTQYF,TGTGCCAGCGGGGAGGGGCAAACCCGGGGAGATACGCAGTATTTT
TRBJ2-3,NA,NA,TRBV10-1,CASSESLASGDTQYF,TGCGCCAGCAGTGAGTCCCTCGCGAGTGGAGATACGCAGTATTTT
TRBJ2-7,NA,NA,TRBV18,CASALERTYEQYF,TGTGCCAGCGCCCTCGAGCGGACCTACGAGCAGTACTTC
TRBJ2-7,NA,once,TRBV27,CASSFREGYEQYF,TGTGCCAGCAGTTTCCGCGAGGGCTACGAGCAGTACTTC
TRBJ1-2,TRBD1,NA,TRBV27,CASSLNRGYGYTF,TGTGCCAGCAGTTTGAACAGGGGATATGGCTACACCTTC
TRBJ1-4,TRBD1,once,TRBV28,CASSSPGQGGEKLFF,TGTGCCAGCAGTTCACCCGGACAGGGGGGTGAAAAACTGTTTTTT
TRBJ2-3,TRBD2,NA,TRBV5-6,CASSLGGTSIPDTQYF,TGTGCCAGCAGCTTGGGGGGGACTAGCATTCCAGATACGCAGTATTTT
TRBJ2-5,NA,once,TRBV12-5,CASGLGLGQTQYF,TGTGCTAGTGGTTTGGGACTAGGACAAACCCAGTACTTC
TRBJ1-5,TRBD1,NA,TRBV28,CASSPTGQPSNQPQHF,TGTGCCAGCAGTCCTACGGGACAGCCTAGCAATCAGCCCCAGCATTTT
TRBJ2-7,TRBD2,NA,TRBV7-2,CASSLVSGRNTYEQYF,TGTGCCAGCAGCTTAGTAAGCGGGAGGAACACCTACGAGCAGTACTTC
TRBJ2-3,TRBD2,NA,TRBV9,CASSVGRLAGVGTDTQYF,TGTGCCAGCAGCGTAGGTAGACTAGCGGGAGTAGGCACAGATACGCAGTATTTT
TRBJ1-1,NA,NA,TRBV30,CAWEIRDRFTEAFF,TGTGCCTGGGAGATAAGAGACAGATTTACTGAAGCTTTCTTT
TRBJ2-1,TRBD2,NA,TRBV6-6,CASSLAGGGGNEQFF,TGTGCCAGCAGTCTAGCGGGAGGGGGTGGCAATGAGCAGTTCTTC
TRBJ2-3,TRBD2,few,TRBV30,CAWSVGLAGADTQYF,TGTGCCTGGAGTGTTGGACTAGCGGGAGCAGATACGCAGTATTTT
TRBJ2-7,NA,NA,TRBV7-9,CASSPEYEQYF,TGTGCCAGCAGCCCCGAGTACGAGCAGTACTTC
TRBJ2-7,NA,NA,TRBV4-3,CASSQGVQGSYEQYF,TGCGCCAGCAGCCAAGGGGTGCAGGGGAGCTACGAGCAGTACTTC
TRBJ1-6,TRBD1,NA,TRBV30,CAWHPGQYSTYNSPLHF,TGTGCCTGGCACCCGGGACAGTATAGCACCTATAATTCACCCCTCCACTTT
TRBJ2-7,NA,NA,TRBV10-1,CASSDGDLCEQYF,TGCGCCAGCAGTGATGGGGACTTATGCGAGCAGTACTTC
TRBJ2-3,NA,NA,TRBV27,CASSLITVGLTDTQYF,TGTGCCAGCAGTTTGATCACAGTGGGGCTCACAGATACGCAGTATTTT
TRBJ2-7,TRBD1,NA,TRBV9,CASSGGPGQGTHEQYF,TGTGCCAGCAGCGGGGGACCGGGACAGGGGACCCACGAGCAGTACTTC
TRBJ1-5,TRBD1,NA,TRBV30,CAWSVGTGRQPQHF,TGTGCCTGGAGTGTAGGGACAGGTCGCCAGCCCCAGCATTTT
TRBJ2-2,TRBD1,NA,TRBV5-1,CASSFGDRGTGELFF,TGCGCCAGCAGCTTCGGGGACAGGGGTACCGGGGAGCTGTTTTTT
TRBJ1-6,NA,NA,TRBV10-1,CASSEGAPYNSPLHF,TGCGCCAGCAGTGAGGGGGCACCCTATAATTCACCCCTCCACTTT
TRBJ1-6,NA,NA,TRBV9,CASSRGVGQGISPLHF,TGTGCCAGCAGCCGTGGGGTTGGGCAGGGGATTTCACCCCTCCACTTT
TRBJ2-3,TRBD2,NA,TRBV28,CASSTSGGAPSTDTQYF,TGTGCCAGCAGTACTAGCGGGGGGGCCCCATCCACAGATACGCAGTATTTT
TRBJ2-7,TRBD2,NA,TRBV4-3,CASSHRASGTYEQYF,TGCGCCAGCAGCCATCGAGCTAGCGGGACCTACGAGCAGTACTTC
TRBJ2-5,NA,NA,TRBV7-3,CASSLTTAGQVGETQYF,TGTGCCAGCAGCTTAACGACGGCAGGTCAAGTGGGAGAGACCCAGTACTTC
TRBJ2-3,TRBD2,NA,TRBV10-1,CASSEGLAVMGPDTQYF,TGCGCCAGCAGTGAAGGGCTAGCGGTTATGGGGCCAGATACGCAGTATTTT
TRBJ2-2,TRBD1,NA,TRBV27,CASAFQGETGELFF,TGTGCCAGCGCATTTCAGGGGGAGACCGGGGAGCTGTTTTTT
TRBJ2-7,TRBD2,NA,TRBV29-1,CSVGGGSGSPYEQYF,TGCAGCGTTGGCGGGGGTAGCGGGAGTCCCTACGAGCAGTACTTC
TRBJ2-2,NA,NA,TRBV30,CAWTNLGQGGVGELFF,TGTGCCTGGACCAACCTCGGGCAGGGCGGGGTCGGGGAGCTGTTTTTT
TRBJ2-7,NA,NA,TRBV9,CASSASDRFYEQYF,TGTGCCAGCAGCGCGTCCGACAGGTTCTACGAGCAGTACTTC
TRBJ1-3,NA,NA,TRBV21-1,CASSKTVLSGNTIYF,TGTGCCAGCAGCAAGACAGTCCTCTCTGGAAACACCATATATTTT
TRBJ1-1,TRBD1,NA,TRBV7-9,CASSPQGATAEAFF,TGTGCCAGCAGCCCACAGGGGGCTACTGCTGAAGCTTTCTTT
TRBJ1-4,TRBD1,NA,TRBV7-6,CASSATGGWSEKLFF,TGTGCCAGCAGCGCCACAGGGGGCTGGAGTGAAAAACTGTTTTTT
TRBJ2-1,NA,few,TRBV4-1,CASSQVTGPYNEQFF,TGCGCCAGCAGCCAGGTGACAGGCCCCTACAATGAGCAGTTCTTC
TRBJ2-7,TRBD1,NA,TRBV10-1,CASSAGTVYEQYF,TGCGCCAGCAGTGCCGGGACAGTCTACGAGCAGTACTTC
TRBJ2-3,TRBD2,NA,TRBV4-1,CASSQEASRGATDTQYF,TGCGCCAGCAGCCAAGAAGCCTCGCGGGGGGCCACAGATACGCAGTATTTT
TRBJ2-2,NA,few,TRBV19,CASQRSLNTGELFF,TGTGCCAGTCAAAGGAGCCTGAACACCGGGGAGCTGTTTTTT
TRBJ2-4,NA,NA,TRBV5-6,CASSLDRGGDIQYF,TGTGCCAGCAGCTTGGACAGGGGGGGAGACATTCAGTACTTC
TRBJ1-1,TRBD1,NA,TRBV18,CASSRGRGENTEAFF,TGTGCCAGCTCACGCGGCAGGGGGGAGAACACTGAAGCTTTCTTT
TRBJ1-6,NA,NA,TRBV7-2,CASSLNRSSGSLLHF,TGTGCCAGCAGCTTAAACAGATCCTCTGGGTCACTCCTCCACTTT
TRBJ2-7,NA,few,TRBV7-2,CASSLWAATYEQYF,TGTGCCAGCAGCTTATGGGCCGCAACCTACGAGCAGTACTTC
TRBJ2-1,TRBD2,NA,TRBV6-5,CASSRPAGTYNEQFF,TGTGCCAGCAGTCGACCAGCGGGGACCTACAATGAGCAGTTCTTC
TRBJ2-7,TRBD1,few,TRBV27,CASSLRVGTVSYEQYF,TGTGCCAGCAGTTTGAGGGTGGGGACAGTTTCCTACGAGCAGTACTTC
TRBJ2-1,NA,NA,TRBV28,CASSLQGTYNEQFF,TGTGCCAGCAGCCTACAGGGTACCTACAATGAGCAGTTCTTC
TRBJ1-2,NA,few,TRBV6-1,CASSGETGYNYGYTF,TGTGCCAGCAGTGGCGAAACAGGGTACAACTATGGCTACACCTTC
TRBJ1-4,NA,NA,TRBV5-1,CASSLAGRGTNEKLFF,TGCGCCAGCAGCTTGGCCGGGAGGGGAACTAATGAAAAACTGTTTTTT
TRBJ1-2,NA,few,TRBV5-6,CASSLSAGSLGYTF,TGTGCCAGCAGCTTGTCAGCGGGGTCTTTGGGCTACACCTTC
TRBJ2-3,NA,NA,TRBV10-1,CASSESTRGDTQYF,TGCGCCAGCAGTGAGTCGACTAGAGGGGATACGCAGTATTTT
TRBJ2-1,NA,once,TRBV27,CASSLFWGTSYNEQFF,TGTGCCAGCAGTTTATTCTGGGGGACATCTTACAATGAGCAGTTCTTC
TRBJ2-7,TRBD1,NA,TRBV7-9,CASSSRTGSSYEQYF,TGTGCCAGCAGCTCTAGGACAGGAAGCTCCTACGAGCAGTACTTC
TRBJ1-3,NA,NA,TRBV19,CASKQAGSGNTIYF,TGTGCCAGTAAGCAGGCGGGCTCTGGAAACACCATATATTTT
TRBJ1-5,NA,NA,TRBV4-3,CASSQRAPGRRAQPQHF,TGCGCCAGCAGCCAGCGCGCACCGGGGAGGCGGGCTCAGCCCCAGCATTTT
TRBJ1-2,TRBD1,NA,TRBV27,CASSPILGQAITF,TGTGCCAGCAGTCCCATCTTAGGACAGGCCATCACCTTC
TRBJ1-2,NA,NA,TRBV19,CASSSAGHYGYTF,TGTGCCAGTAGTTCGGCAGGGCACTATGGCTACACCTTC